This record covers a single T cell receptor beta chain. The target of this receptor is not known. The sample holds no much larger clone one base away, and base qualities are not on file. This record belongs to a study of quantifying T cell responses using KT2 cells (dated by TCRdb to 2017 to 2019). Background on the whole study: RNA was DNase-treated and reverse transcribed with TCR alpha and beta constant-region primers, mostly using SuperScript III. The efficiency of the T4 ligation step under optimum conditions was estimated to be above 9%. PCR2 was performed as a SYBR Green qPCR and was stopped at a predetermined fluorescence threshold so that over-amplification was avoided. Summary of the overall study and its limitations: No side-by-side comparison between this pipeline and other TCR sequencing techniques was included in the study. Even at the lowest spike-in tested, roughly one KT2 cell per 100,000 PBMC, KT2 sequences were still detected. At very high KT2 spike-in numbers, detection of KT2 sequences reached saturation. Counts of KT2 alpha and beta sequences scaled linearly with input KT2 cell number over several orders of magnitude.

To test the sensitivity and accuracy of the pipeline, known numbers of KT2, a T cell clone whose TCR had already been sequenced, were spiked into unfractionated PBMC. A range of KT2-to-PBMC ratios was generated by mixing KT2 cells with a fixed number of PBMC. Library preparation was by UMI-ligation and nested PCR. A single-stranded oligonucleotide bearing the Illumina SP2 sequence and a UMI was ligated to the 3' end of the cDNA with T4 RNA ligase 1. PCR1 consisted of 4 cycles (98 degrees C 15 s, 69 degrees C 30 s, 72 degrees C 40 s), and for the beta primer an equimolar mix of RC1.1 and RC1.2 was used to cover TRBC1 and TRBC2. Starting at PCR2, the TCR alpha and beta chains were handled separately, and sample indices and Illumina adaptors were added. The UMI was composed of 12 random nucleotides, arranged as two hexamers separated by a spacer, and was positioned after an 8-base spacer. Sequencing was done on an Illumina MiSeq using v2 2x251 paired-end chemistry, usually with over 10 samples per run. To boost diversity, each sequencing library was supplemented with PhiX DNA at about 5-7%. Per the authors' processing: bcl2fastq converted raw reads to FASTQ, and Demultiplexor demultiplexed the reads by dual indices. V and J genes were assigned by Decombinator through tag matching, with a single base-pair mismatch being allowed. Using UMIs, Collapsinator corrected both sequencing errors and the frequency errors that come from PCR heterogeneity. CDR3Translator turned Decombinator identifiers into nucleotide sequence, translated that sequence into amino acids, and pulled out the CDR3 based on C- and N-terminal motifs. A cluster of KT2 sequences sharing one unique molecular identifier was counted as one distinct KT2 TCR. TCRdb reanalyzed the raw reads on its own, using fastp at Q25 for trimming and MiXCR for clone calling, and kept in-frame beta chains. Entries that share a CDR3 protein sequence are merged under the most common genes and DNA. The V and J calls and clone size come from TCRdb's table, not from the authors' own analysis. This sample comprises tens of thousands of distinct CDR3 sequences, around a tenth of them detected only once. Under 11% of the sample goes to the ten largest clones.

What was sequenced was PBMCs spiked with cells of the T cell clone KT2. This sequence was found in a human donor.

The nucleotide sequence is TGTGCCACCAGCAGGGAAAATCAGCCCCAGCATTTT. Its translation is CATSRENQPQHF. The sequence is built from TRBV15 and TRBJ1-5; too little of a D gene remains to name it. Trimming takes 3 bases from V and 4 bases from J, and the germline ends sit 4 bases apart. As encoded in the germline V gene (reference sequence), CDR1 is LNHNV while CDR2 is YYDKDF. The CDR3 covers 12 residues, taking in both the cysteine and the phenylalanine. Only the CDR3 region is kept as DNA, spanning 36 bases read in frame from base 1.